A selection of T cell receptor beta chains follows, all from one sample in a study of CD8+CD57+ T cells in acquired aplastic anemia. TCRdb used MiXCR to reprocess the reads, holding one entry per CDR3 protein. The sample carries about 270,000 distinct CDR3 sequences, approximately 57% recorded once. Sequencing input: sorted CD4+, CD8+, or CD8+CD57+ T cells (not recorded which) from PBMCs. These receptors were obtained from a human donor with severe aplastic anemia or a healthy control (not recorded which). Each CDR3 is given with its conserved first and last residue. Each record gives: clone size, D gene, J gene, V gene, CDR3 protein, CDR3 DNA. D genes are given only for firm matches. Clone size appears in some rows only: once, few, many, or a class for an expanded clone.

-	TRBD2	TRBJ2-2	TRBV5-1	CASSSNGAGLNTGELFF	TGCGCCAGCAGCTCAAACGGAGCGGGACTGAACACCGGGGAGCTGTTTTTT
-	-	TRBJ1-1	TRBV20-1	CSASGREAFF	TGCAGTGCCTCTGGGAGGGAAGCTTTCTTT
-	TRBD1	TRBJ1-1	TRBV7-2	CAGSLTGTGGGAFF	TGTGCCGGCAGCCTCACCGGGACAGGAGGAGGGGCTTTCTTT
few	-	TRBJ1-1	TRBV5-4	CASSVFSINTEALF	TGTGCCAGCAGTGTATTCAGTATTAACACTGAAGCTCTCTTT
-	-	TRBJ1-2	TRBV2	CASSEVGPFGGYTF	TGTGCCAGCAGTGAAGTGGGGCCCTTTGGCGGCTACACCTTC
-	-	TRBJ1-5	TRBV12-3/TRBV12-4	CASSPGGPLSAQHF	TGTGCCAGCAGTCCCGGAGGACCGCTCTCGGCCCAGCATTTT
once	TRBD1	TRBJ1-2	TRBV9	CANPTGGYGYTF	TGTGCCAACCCGACAGGGGGCTATGGCTACACCTTC
-	TRBD2	TRBJ2-2	TRBV7-7	CASSLVAGETGELFF	TGTGCTAGCAGCTTAGTTGCGGGAGAGACCGGGGAGCTGTTTTTT
many	TRBD2	TRBJ2-2	TRBV7-3	CASSRGGRGTGELFF	TGTGCCAGCAGTCGCGGGGGACGGGGCACCGGGGAGCTGTTTTTT
-	TRBD1	TRBJ2-5	TRBV20-1	CSARGQGETQYF	TGCAGTGCTAGAGGACAGGGGGAGACCCAGTACTTC
-	-	TRBJ2-2	TRBV19	CASSIRHRDELFF	TGTGCCAGTAGTATACGCCACAGGGATGAGCTGTTTTTT
once	TRBD1	TRBJ2-7	TRBV12-3/TRBV12-4	CASSDQQGARGHEQYF	TGTGCCAGCAGTGACCAACAGGGGGCGCGGGGTCACGAGCAGTACTTC
many	-	TRBJ2-5	TRBV12-3/TRBV12-4	CASSLAHRGLPKAQYF	TGTGCCAGCAGTTTAGCGCACCGGGGGCTACCAAAGGCCCAGTACTTC
many	-	TRBJ2-3	TRBV2	CASSERDPAQYF	TGTGCCAGCAGTGAACGGGACCCGGCGCAGTATTTT
many	-	TRBJ2-1	TRBV20-1	CSASPGSGPDEQFF	TGCAGTGCTAGCCCAGGTTCTGGGCCCGATGAGCAGTTCTTC
-	-	TRBJ1-4	TRBV24-1	CATSGGRRSEKLFF	TGTGCCACCAGTGGAGGCCGACGGAGTGAAAAACTGTTTTTT
many	-	TRBJ1-1	TRBV30	CAWNKGRDTEAFF	TGTGCCTGGAACAAGGGGAGGGACACTGAAGCTTTCTTT
-	-	TRBJ1-1	TRBV14	CASNQGWTGVFF	TGCGCCAGCAACCAAGGGTGGACGGGGGTGTTCTTT
medium-sized	-	TRBJ2-6	TRBV20-1	CSAPDDGANVLTF	TGCAGTGCCCCAGACGACGGGGCCAACGTCCTGACTTTC
few	TRBD2	TRBJ2-3	TRBV7-2	CASSLRVAGRTDTQYF	TGTGCCAGCAGCTTACGGGTAGCGGGCCGCACAGATACGCAGTATTTT
-	-	TRBJ2-5	TRBV6-5	CASVGWGTQYF	TGTGCCAGCGTGGGCTGGGGGACCCAGTACTTC
-	TRBD1	TRBJ2-2	TRBV19	CASMFQGATGELFF	TGTGCCAGTATGTTCCAGGGGGCTACCGGGGAGCTGTTTTTT
-	TRBD1	TRBJ1-1	TRBV10-2	CASSGTGGHTEAFF	TGCGCCAGCAGTGGGACAGGCGGCCACACTGAAGCTTTCTTT
-	-	TRBJ2-3	TRBV7-2	CASSLDIYDQYF	TGTGCCAGCAGCTTGGACATCTATGACCAGTATTTT
many	-	TRBJ1-4	TRBV10-3	CAISRNGFNEKLFF	TGTGCCATCAGCCGGAACGGGTTTAATGAAAAACTGTTTTTT
-	TRBD1	TRBJ2-7	TRBV24-1	CATSERGQGIYYEQYF	TGTGCCACCAGTGAGAGGGGACAGGGCATTTACTACGAGCAGTACTTC
-	-	TRBJ1-6	TRBV5-1	CASRPGTTNSPLHF	TGCGCCAGCAGGCCCGGGACTACGAATTCACCCCTCCACTTT
-	-	TRBJ2-3	TRBV25-1	CASSESRGHTQYF	TGTGCCAGCAGTGAATCCCGCGGGCATACGCAGTATTTT
many	-	TRBJ1-5	TRBV12-3/TRBV12-4	CASSLGGGAGGQPQHF	TGTGCCAGCAGTTTAGGAGGGGGGGCTGGGGGTCAGCCCCAGCATTTT
-	-	TRBJ1-1	TRBV20-1	CSARGRRGAEAFF	TGCAGTGCTAGAGGTCGGCGGGGCGCTGAAGCTTTCTTT
-	-	TRBJ1-5	TRBV24-1	CATSDLPSNQPQHF	TGTGCCACCAGTGATTTGCCGAGCAATCAGCCCCAGCATTTT
-	TRBD1	TRBJ1-5	TRBV24-1	CATSDSRTGVETQHF	TGTGCCACCAGTGATTCAAGGACAGGGGTAGAGACCCAGCATTTT
-	-	TRBJ1-1	TRBV7-9	CASSSGTSSEAFF	TGTGCCAGCAGTTCCGGGACCTCCTCTGAGGCTTTCTTT
-	-	TRBJ2-2	TRBV9	CASSESISNTGELFF	TGTGCCAGCAGCGAGTCCATTTCGAACACCGGGGAGCTGTTTTTT
-	-	TRBJ2-2	TRBV10-1	CASSPGSNTGELFF	TGCGCCAGCAGTCCAGGTTCGAACACCGGGGAGCTGTTTTTT
-	TRBD1	TRBJ2-3	TRBV7-3	CASRGTGGDTDTQYF	TGTGCCAGCAGGGGGACAGGGGGCGACACAGATACGCAGTATTTT
-	TRBD2	TRBJ2-5	TRBV7-2	CASSSGLAETQYF	TGTGCCAGCAGCTCTGGACTAGCGGAGACCCAGTACTTC
many	-	TRBJ1-2	TRBV2	CASSEVAAFHGYTF	TGTGCCAGCAGTGAAGTGGCCGCTTTTCATGGCTACACCTTC
once	-	TRBJ2-4	TRBV2	CASTGSGKAKNIQYF	TGTGCCAGCACCGGATCAGGGAAGGCCAAAAACATTCAGTACTTC
-	-	TRBJ1-1	TRBV15	CATSRTGSNTEAFF	TGTGCCACCAGCAGAACCGGGTCGAACACTGAAGCTTTCTTT
few	TRBD1	TRBJ2-6	TRBV24-1	CATSDRTGGNVLTF	TGTGCCACCAGTGACCGGACAGGGGGCAACGTCCTGACTTTC
-	-	TRBJ1-5	TRBV15	CATSAWGGRDQPQHF	TGTGCCACCAGCGCGTGGGGTGGGAGAGATCAGCCCCAGCATTTT
many	-	TRBJ1-2	TRBV19	CASSIDIGRRINYGYTF	TGTGCCAGTAGTATAGATATAGGAAGGAGGATTAACTATGGCTACACCTTC
-	-	TRBJ2-5	TRBV15	CATSRVKGRQETQYF	TGTGCCACCAGCAGGGTAAAGGGCAGACAAGAGACCCAGTACTTC
-	TRBD1	TRBJ1-6	TRBV2	CASSGRQGAYNSPLHF	TGTGCCAGCAGTGGAAGACAGGGGGCCTATAATTCACCCCTCCACTTT
few	-	TRBJ1-2	TRBV6-1	CASSEDDYGYTF	TGTGCCAGCAGTGAAGATGACTATGGCTACACCTTC
-	TRBD1	TRBJ1-5	TRBV7-8	CASGLDRALLQPQHF	TGTGCCAGCGGCTTAGACAGGGCCCTTCTTCAGCCCCAGCATTTT
many	-	TRBJ1-1	TRBV6-5	CASSKRITGEAFF	TGTGCCAGCAGTAAAAGGATCACGGGTGAAGCTTTCTTT
-	-	TRBJ2-5	TRBV7-9	CASSNSEDRPETQYF	TGTGCCAGCAGCAACTCGGAGGACAGACCAGAGACCCAGTACTTC
-	-	TRBJ1-3	TRBV9	CASSVVQDTIYF	TGTGCCAGCAGCGTAGTACAGGACACCATATATTTT
many	TRBD2	TRBJ2-3	TRBV7-8	CASSLVGTSVDTQYF	TGTGCCAGCAGCTTAGTTGGGACTAGCGTCGATACGCAGTATTTT
-	-	TRBJ1-1	TRBV29-1	CSVDGHNTEAFF	TGCAGCGTTGATGGTCATAACACTGAAGCTTTCTTT
many	-	TRBJ1-1	TRBV6-6	CASTPSWANTEAFF	TGTGCCAGCACCCCGTCATGGGCAAACACTGAAGCTTTCTTT
-	TRBD1	TRBJ2-1	TRBV2	CAGRQGPANEQFF	TGTGCCGGCAGACAGGGGCCAGCGAATGAGCAGTTCTTC
-	-	TRBJ1-2	TRBV20-1	CSASKDKYYGYTF	TGCAGTGCTAGCAAGGACAAGTACTATGGCTACACCTTC